This passage covers 21 T cell receptor beta chains from one sample sequenced in a study of T cell changes during pregnancy in multiple sclerosis. TCRdb's copy holds only in-frame clones and misses some; the assay was immunoSEQ multiplex PCR. The top ten clones hold approximately 16% of a sample with thousands of clones, approximately 80% of them seen once. The source material was CD8+ T cells from peripheral blood mononuclear cells, sampled in the second trimester of pregnancy. Source of these receptors: a female donor in good health, enrolled as a control in a pregnancy study.

V usage is TRBV14 and J usage is TRBJ2-1, with D possibly being TRBD1 (6 bases). CDR1 and CDR2 from the germline V gene are SGHDN and FVKESK. The V gene lost 4 bases and the J gene lost 0 bases, with 13 bases spanning the gap. This CDR3 region has 16 residues. CDR3 loop: CASSPGDESSYNEQFF. The DNA of the CDR3 is TGTGCCAGCAGCCCAGGGGACGAGAGCTCCTACAATGAGCAGTTCTTC. Full variable domain (outside the CDR3, taken from reference TRBV14 and TRBJ2-1): EAGVTQFPSHSVIEKGQTVTLRCDPISGHDNLYWYRRVMGKEIKFLLHFVKESKQDESGMPNNRFLAERTGGTYSTLKVQPAELEDSGVYFCASSPGDESSYNEQFFGPGTRLTVL.

In DNA, the CDR3 is TGTGCCAGCAGTTTGGGCGGGAATACAAGGGAGCAGTTCTTC. Its protein is CASSLGGNTREQFF. This sequence joins TRBV27 and TRBJ2-1; tentatively, D is TRBD2 (6 bases). Germline V gene sequence: CDR1 MNHEY, CDR2 SMNVEV (reference sequence). This CDR3 spans 14 amino acids. Between the trimmed V and J ends, which lost 3 bases and 10 bases, there was a span of 16 bases.

This clone was detected only once. The V gene is TRBV30, the J gene TRBJ2-7; a weak D match, TRBD1 (6 bases). The V gene's germline CDR1 is GTSNPN and CDR2 SVGIG (reference sequence). With 6 bases removed from V and 3 bases from J, the gap between germline ends came to 15 bases. CDR3 length: 13 residues. The CDR3 loop reads CACRTQGYYEQYF. CDR3 coding DNA: TGTGCCTGCCGAACGCAGGGGTACTACGAGCAGTACTTC.

This clone was seen a single time. V usage is TRBV30 and J usage is TRBJ1-3; D is possibly TRBD1 (6 bases). The ends were cut back, 2 bases at V and 4 bases at J, with 12 bases in the middle. Germline CDR1 is GTSNPN and CDR2 is SVGIG (reference sequence). The CDR3 covers 14 residues. CDR3 in DNA: TGTGCCTGGAGTTTGGGGGCAGGAGGAAACACCATATATTTT. Protein sequence: CAWSLGAGGNTIYF. Variable domain in full (rest from reference TRBV30 and TRBJ1-3): SQTIHQWPATLVQPVGSPLSLECTVEGTSNPNLYWYRQAAGRGLQLLFYSVGIGQISSEVPQNLSASRPQDRQFILSSKKLLLSDSGFYLCAWSLGAGGNTIYFGEGSWLTVV.

The V gene is TRBV15, the J gene TRBJ1-2; D might be TRBD1 (6 bases). The V end was cut by 0 bases, the J end by 4 bases, with 12 bases between. CDR1 and CDR2 from the germline V gene are LNHNV and YYDKDF (reference sequence). The CDR3 is 15 amino acids. Written as DNA, the CDR3 is TGTGCCACCAGCAGAGAGGAGACAGGCCTCTATGGCTACACCTTC. Encoded protein: CATSREETGLYGYTF.

This chain joins TRBV9 and TRBJ1-3; D ambiguous. Between the trimmed V and J ends, which lost 4 bases and 3 bases, there was a span of 17 bases. The germline V gene encodes CDR1 SGDLS and CDR2 YYNGEE. The CDR3 length is 16 residues. The CDR3 DNA follows: TGTGCCAGCAGCCCAAGCGGGTTAGCTCGTGGAAACACCATATATTTT. It translates to CASSPSGLARGNTIYF.

This clone was seen a single time. The chain combines TRBV5-4 with TRBJ2-1, with 13 positions matching TRBD2. The CDR3 is made up of 17 amino acids. Germline-derived CDR1 and CDR2 are SGHNT and YYREEE (reference sequence). The V segment lost 0 bases and the J segment 7 bases; nucleotides outside the gene matches: 7. The CDR3 DNA reads as TGTGCCAGCAGCTTGGGATTCCGGACTAGCGGGAGTAATGAGCAGTTCTTC. The encoded protein is CASSLGFRTSGSNEQFF.

This clone was detected only once. J is TRBJ1-6 and V is TRBV6-5, with D possibly being TRBD1 (6 bases). The CDR3 sequence is 15 residues long. Germline V CDR1 and CDR2: MNHEY, SVGAGI. V lost 0 bases and J lost 7, with 10 bases in between. CDR3 DNA sequence: TGTGCCAGCAGTTACTCCCCGGGACAAAATTCACCCCTCCACTTT. This gives the protein CASSYSPGQNSPLHF.

In this sample, this clone turned up a few times. This chain connects TRBV19 to TRBJ2-2, with D perhaps matching TRBD2 (6 bases). The V and J ends lost 4 bases and 3 bases respectively, with 9 bases between them. Germline CDR1 and CDR2: LNHDA and SQIVND (reference sequence). The CDR3 has 14 amino acids. The CDR3 protein is CASSTGDHTGELFF. The CDR3 nucleotides read TGTGCCAGTAGTACGGGGGACCACACCGGGGAGCTGTTTTTT.

The chain joins TRBV4-2 to TRBJ1-2, with 7 bases aligning to TRBD1. Germline CDR1 and CDR2: LGHNA and YNFKEQ. The CDR3 length is 13 residues. With V trimmed by 4 bases and J by 5 bases, 4 bases remained unmatched. The CDR3 DNA follows: TGTGCCAGCAGCCCAGGACAGGCTTATGGCTACACCTTC. Translated, it gives CASSPGQAYGYTF.

This CDR3 is CASSAESGQGPDTQYF. The CDR3 coding sequence is TGTGCCAGCAGTGCCGAAAGTGGACAGGGGCCAGATACGCAGTATTTT. The J gene is TRBJ2-3, the V gene TRBV6-4, with 9 bases lining up with TRBD1. There are 16 residues in the CDR3. Germline CDR1 MRHNA, CDR2 SNTAGT. Trimming took 4 bases from V and 4 from J; bases not matched to a gene: 9.

This clone has a single count. The chain employs TRBV7-9 and TRBJ2-5, with a weak D call TRBD2 (6 bases). In germline, CDR1 is SEHNR, CDR2 FQNEAQ (reference sequence). V lost 10 bases and J 3 bases, leaving 15 bases between the germline ends. The CDR3 contains 13 residues. Here the CDR3 DNA reads TGTGCCACCCTCGAGGCGGGAAAAGAGACCCAGTACTTC. It encodes CATLEAGKETQYF.

This clone occurred a few times. The rearrangement links TRBV25-1 to TRBJ2-2, with 9 bases identical to TRBD2. CDR3 length: 14 residues. CDR1 and CDR2 from the germline V gene are MGHDK and SYGVNS. With V trimmed by 6 bases and J by 3 bases, 2 bases remained unmatched. This CDR3 reads CASSPSGDTGELFF. The CDR3 bases are TGTGCCAGCAGCCCTAGCGGGGACACCGGGGAGCTGTTTTTT.

The gene calls are TRBV11-1 and TRBJ2-5, with D unclear. V lost 2 bases to trimming and J lost 5 bases, with 6 bases between them. Per germline, CDR1 SGHAT and CDR2 FQDESV (reference sequence). CDR3 length: 12 amino acids. In DNA, the CDR3 is TGTGCCAGCAGCTTAAACGGGGAGACCCAGTACTTC. This gives the protein CASSLNGETQYF.

This sequence joins TRBV4-2 and TRBJ2-2; the match to TRBD2 covers 9 bases. The V and J ends lost 4 bases and 1 base, in that order; junction bases with no gene match: 13. From germline, CDR1 is LGHNA and CDR2 YNFKEQ. The CDR3 loop spans 19 amino acids. The CDR3 here is CASSPGEASGKLNTGELFF. The CDR3 nucleotides are TGTGCCAGCAGCCCGGGAGAGGCTAGCGGGAAACTGAACACCGGGGAGCTGTTTTTT.

The sample holds a few counts of this clone. The V gene is TRBV6-1, the J gene TRBJ1-6; weak D call: TRBD1 (5 bases). V was cut by 1 base and J by 5 bases, with 9 bases left in between. Germline assignment: CDR1 MNHNS and CDR2 SASEGT. The CDR3 extends over 15 amino acids. CDR3 amino acids: CASSEGAGNNSPLHF. CDR3 nucleotides: TGTGCCAGCAGTGAAGGGGCAGGGAATAATTCACCCCTCCACTTT.

The chain employs TRBV6-1 and TRBJ1-6; unclear D gene. V lost 2 bases and J 7 bases, leaving 9 bases between the germline ends. Per germline, CDR1 MNHNS and CDR2 SASEGT. This CDR3 comprises 14 residues. CDR3 in DNA: TGTGCCAGCAGTGAATCCTCGGAGAATTCACCCCTCCACTTT. Translation: CASSESSENSPLHF.

V gene TRBV9 combines with J gene TRBJ2-1, with D maybe TRBD2 (5 bases). There are 15 residues in the CDR3. The V and J ends lost 0 bases and 0 bases respectively, with 7 bases between them. CDR1 SGDLS and CDR2 YYNGEE come from the germline V gene. CDR3 in DNA: TGTGCCAGCAGCGTAGCGGAGGCCTCCTACAATGAGCAGTTCTTC. Residues: CASSVAEASYNEQFF.

This sequence joins TRBV7-9 and TRBJ2-1, with 10 bases matching TRBD1. This CDR3 is 15 amino acids long. With V trimmed by 5 bases and J by 6 bases, 7 bases remained unmatched. The germline gives CDR1 SEHNR, CDR2 FQNEAQ (reference sequence). The CDR3, as DNA: TGTGCCAGCAGCCGATCCGGGACAGGGGTCAATGAGCAGTTCTTC. Its protein product is CASSRSGTGVNEQFF.

The rearrangement joins TRBV16 to TRBJ1-2, with 8 bases aligning to TRBD1. Germline trimming cut 3 bases from V and 4 bases from J; bases unmatched to any gene: 7. The CDR3 covers 15 residues. CDR1 is KGHSY, CDR2 FQNENV, per germline. This CDR3 reads CASSHQDRVFYGYTF. CDR3 DNA sequence: TGTGCCAGCAGCCACCAGGACAGGGTCTTCTATGGCTACACCTTC.

This chain joins TRBV4-2 and TRBJ2-7; 14 bases match TRBD2. V lost 3 bases to trimming and J lost 4 bases; unmatched junction nucleotides: 5. Germline values: CDR1 LGHNA, CDR2 YNFKEQ. The CDR3 totals 16 residues. CDR3 loop: CASSQDGTSGSYEQYF. Written as DNA, the CDR3 is TGTGCCAGCAGCCAGGACGGGACTAGCGGGAGTTACGAGCAGTACTTC.